This T cell receptor beta chain is drawn from a study of T cell responses to AZD1222 COVID-19 vaccine. Study-wide results and limits: It should be noted that donors were predominantly white British and more often female, and clonal diversity was possibly underestimated. Spike-wide vaccine-associated CD4 TCRs dominated at 160-218 and 743-854.

TCRdb keeps only in-frame clones here, not all; method: immunoSEQ multiplex PCR. This sample has about 96,000 clones; under 95% occur once, and the top ten carry around 5%. As for this clone: The antigen remains unidentified.

Per germline, CDR1 LNHNV and CDR2 YYDKDF (reference sequence). CDR3 size: 16 residues. Losses at the gene ends were 0 bases for V and 7 bases for J; bases not matched to a gene: 10. This receptor was taken from an adult in good health. This chain connects TRBV15 to TRBJ2-3; the match to TRBD1 covers 7 bases. The material sequenced was peripheral blood, taken on day 0 of MenACWY control vaccination. The CDR3 DNA reads TGTGCCACCAGCAGAGATGCGACAGGGCTGACGAATACGCAGTATTTT. This translates into CATSRDATGLTNTQYF.